The 8 T cell receptor beta chains below all came from one sample that was sequenced in a study of cytomegalovirus exposure and HLA in healthy donors (dated by TCRdb to about 2017). The library relied on the immunoSEQ multiplex PCR assay. For the multiplex PCR, a mixture combining 60 forward primers for TCR Vbeta segments and 13 reverse primers for TCR Jbeta segments was used. Sourced from immuneACCESS, this table was stored by TCRdb with only in-frame sequences that have V and J called. A share of the clones is absent; for the studies checked, an unresolved V gene accounts for under half, and the remainder has no known explanation. The sample table holds roughly 100,000 clones, of which around 10% were seen once. The biggest ten clones account for 5.5% to 7.5% of the sample. Sequenced material: PBMCs. These receptors all come from a man aged 40-50 years in good health and CMV-seropositive.

The V call is TRBV10-2, the J call TRBJ2-1; D gene uncertain. The CDR3 contains 13 residues. Between the trimmed V and J ends, which lost 7 bases and 5 bases, there was a span of 12 bases. The V gene's germline CDR1 is WSHSY and CDR2 SAAADI. CDR3 nucleotides: TGCGCCAGCACAAACCGGCGGAACAATGAGCAGTTCTTC. As protein: CASTNRRNNEQFF.

Only a few counts were recorded for this clone. The rearrangement links TRBV11-2 to TRBJ2-7, with TRBD1 identical over 8 bases. Trimming took 6 bases from V and 0 from J; bases not matched to a gene: 4. CDR1 and CDR2 (germline): SGHAT, FQNNGV. CDR3 length: 14 residues. CDR3 in amino acids: CASRWDRSSYEQYF. The CDR3 bases are TGTGCCAGCAGGTGGGACAGGAGCTCCTACGAGCAGTACTTC.

The chain recombines TRBV7-8 with TRBJ2-7; a weak D match, TRBD1 (5 bases). CDR1 is SGHVS, CDR2 FQNEAQ, per germline. Trimming cost V 4 bases and J 0 bases, with 10 bases left between them. This CDR3 has 14 amino acids. CDR3 sequence (DNA): TGTGCCAGCAGCTCCCAGGGCCTCTCCTACGAGCAGTACTTC. It translates to CASSSQGLSYEQYF. The variable domain in full, completed from reference TRBV7-8 and TRBJ2-7, reads GAGVSQSPRYKVAKRGQDVALRCDPISGHVSLFWYQQALGQGPEFLTYFQNEAQLDKSGLPSDRFFAERPEGSVSTLKIQRTQQEDSAVYLCASSSQGLSYEQYFGPGTRLTVT.

V and J are TRBV27 and TRBJ1-1; no clear D gene. The V gene's germline CDR1 is MNHEY and CDR2 SMNVEV (reference sequence). V lost 10 bases and J 7 bases, leaving 19 bases between the germline ends. The CDR3 consists of 13 residues. The chain's CDR3 is CATGLEGIGEAFF. Written as DNA, the CDR3 is TGTGCCACCGGCCTGGAGGGTATAGGTGAAGCTTTCTTT.

This clone occurred a few times. The genes are TRBV27 and TRBJ2-7, with D tentatively TRBD1 (6 bases). V lost 9 bases, J lost 4 bases, and 16 bases lay in between. The germline gives CDR1 MNHEY, CDR2 SMNVEV (reference sequence). The CDR3 runs 13 residues. This CDR3 is CASSAAGVYEQYF. CDR3 bases: TGTGCCAGTAGCGCGGCAGGGGTGTACGAGCAGTACTTC.

The table lists this clone with a few counts. The V call is TRBV7-2, the J call TRBJ1-1, with 8 bases identical to TRBD1. Trimming cost V 1 base and J 4 bases; bases outside gene matches: 2. The CDR3 sequence is 14 residues long. Per the germline V gene, CDR1 is SGHTA and CDR2 is FQGNSA. CDR3 nucleotide sequence: TGTGCCAGCAGCTTAGGGCAGGGGGCCACTGAAGCTTTCTTT. Protein sequence: CASSLGQGATEAFF.

This clone showed up just a few times. The CDR3 reads CASSRTRGRAGELFF. For the CDR3, the DNA is TGTGCCAGCAGCCGAACCCGCGGGAGGGCCGGGGAGCTGTTTTTT. The V call is TRBV11-2, the J call TRBJ2-2; 9 nucleotides line up with TRBD2. Germline V CDR1 and CDR2: SGHAT, FQNNGV. This CDR3 is 15 amino acids long. The junction had 7 bases not matched to a gene; V was cut back by 5 bases and J by 6 bases.

V and J are TRBV19 and TRBJ1-6; TRBD1 matches at 7 bases. CDR3 length: 14 amino acids. J lost 7 bases, V lost 6 bases, and 6 bases had no gene match. CDR1 and CDR2 from the germline V gene are LNHDA and SQIVND (reference sequence). CDR3 amino acids: CASRTQGENSPLHF. In DNA, the CDR3 is TGTGCCAGTAGAACCCAGGGGGAAAATTCACCCCTCCACTTT.